Listed below are T cell receptor beta chains from one sample, sequenced in a study of CD8 T cells in ankylosing spondylitis. TCRdb reanalysed the 5' RACE reads using MiXCR and keeps one entry per CDR3 protein. The top ten clones hold approximately 14% of a sample with 330,000 or so distinct CDR3 sequences, 6.5% to 10% of them seen once. Sequencing input: blood, either unsorted or a sorted T cell fraction (not recorded which). The receptors were gathered from a male donor with ankylosing spondylitis. Each CDR3 is given with its conserved first and last residue. Each record gives: clone size, J gene, D gene, V gene, CDR3 protein, CDR3 DNA. A D gene is named only where the DNA matches it firmly. Expanded clones get a size class; other rows say once, few or many, or leave the size out.

>few|TRBJ2-5|.|TRBV11-2
CASSRRLGPGPTQETQYF
TGTGCCAGCAGCCGACGACTAGGCCCAGGGCCCACACAAGAGACCCAGTACTTC
>.|TRBJ2-7|TRBD1|TRBV3-1
CASSPTPTGPYEQYF
TGTGCCAGCAGCCCCACCCCGACAGGGCCCTACGAGCAGTACTTC
>.|TRBJ1-5|TRBD1|TRBV10-3
CAISGTGDSNQPQHF
TGTGCCATCAGTGGGACAGGCGATAGCAATCAGCCCCAGCATTTT
>.|TRBJ2-3|.|TRBV9
CASSAGLFTDTQYF
TGTGCCAGCAGCGCCGGACTATTCACAGATACGCAGTATTTT
>few|TRBJ2-1|.|TRBV27
CASSSLLGFHNEQFF
TGTGCCAGCAGTTCCCTCCTAGGATTTCACAATGAGCAGTTCTTC
>few|TRBJ2-3|TRBD2|TRBV7-2
CASSSGTRSTDTQYF
TGTGCCAGCAGCTCCGGGACTAGAAGCACAGATACGCAGTATTTT
>many|TRBJ2-1|TRBD2|TRBV12-3/TRBV12-4
CASTQILAGNEQFF
TGTGCCAGCACCCAGATACTAGCGGGAAATGAGCAGTTCTTC
>few|TRBJ2-1|.|TRBV7-2
CASSLVGALMDEQFF
TGTGCCAGCAGCTTAGTTGGGGCTCTCATGGATGAGCAGTTCTTC
>.|TRBJ2-1|TRBD2|TRBV20-1
CSAMGLAGLYNEQFF
TGCAGTGCGATGGGACTAGCGGGCCTATACAATGAGCAGTTCTTC
>.|TRBJ1-4|TRBD1|TRBV6-2/TRBV6-3
CASTRSGTGTEKLFF
TGTGCCAGCACCAGGAGCGGGACAGGGACTGAAAAACTGTTTTTT
>few|TRBJ2-2|.|TRBV12-3/TRBV12-4
CASSPPRGSGELFF
TGTGCCAGCAGTCCCCCCCGGGGGTCCGGGGAGCTGTTTTTT
>.|TRBJ1-5|.|TRBV12-3/TRBV12-4
CASRHDPYNQPQHF
TGTGCCAGCAGACACGACCCCTACAATCAGCCCCAGCATTTT
>.|TRBJ2-3|.|TRBV2
CASLRGARTDTQYF
TGTGCCAGCCTCCGGGGGGCCCGCACAGATACGCAGTATTTT
>many|TRBJ2-1|TRBD2|TRBV7-8
CASSLTTSDYNEQFF
TGTGCCAGCAGCTTGACGACTAGCGACTACAATGAGCAGTTCTTC
>.|TRBJ2-7|TRBD1|TRBV12-5
CASGLVPPRDRRTYEQYF
TGTGCTAGTGGTTTGGTACCCCCCCGGGACAGGAGAACCTACGAGCAGTACTTC